This T cell receptor beta chain was sequenced for a study of blood T cell repertoires in COVID-19. The overall study: The United States, Italy and Spain supplied acute and convalescent COVID-19 samples. PBMCs, B-cell-depleted T cells, or T cells were the source of the cDNA or gDNA that made up the material.

It was during active infection that Seattle patients were enrolled and then longitudinally followed. Per the original methods: Amplifying reference gene primers gave estimates of nucleated cell counts. Sequencing was performed with immunoSEQ multiplex PCR; in TCRdb, only in-frame clones are kept and a portion is missing. The V and J calls and the clone size are those of that table, but D and trimming were determined from the DNA. The data show roughly 230,000 clones, 70% to 90% seen once. The V gene lost 2 bases and the J gene lost 7 bases, with 12 bases spanning the gap. The germline V gene encodes CDR1 SGHNT and CDR2 YYREEE (reference sequence). This CDR3 region has 14 residues.

The sequence was obtained from a man in his fifties with COVID-19, enrolled during active disease. Source material: peripheral blood. V and J are TRBV5-4 and TRBJ2-2, with TRBD2 as a possible D gene (6 bases). This chain's CDR3 is CASSFSSEGGELFF. For the CDR3, the DNA is TGTGCCAGCAGCTTCTCTAGCGAGGGCGGGGAGCTGTTTTTT. Based on the CDR3 plus reference TRBV5-4 and TRBJ2-2, the full variable domain is ETGVTQSPTHLIKTRGQQVTLRCSSQSGHNTVSWYQQALGQGPQFIFQYYREEENGRGNFPPRFSGLQFPNYSSELNVNALELDDSALYLCASSFSSEGGELFFGEGSRLTVL.